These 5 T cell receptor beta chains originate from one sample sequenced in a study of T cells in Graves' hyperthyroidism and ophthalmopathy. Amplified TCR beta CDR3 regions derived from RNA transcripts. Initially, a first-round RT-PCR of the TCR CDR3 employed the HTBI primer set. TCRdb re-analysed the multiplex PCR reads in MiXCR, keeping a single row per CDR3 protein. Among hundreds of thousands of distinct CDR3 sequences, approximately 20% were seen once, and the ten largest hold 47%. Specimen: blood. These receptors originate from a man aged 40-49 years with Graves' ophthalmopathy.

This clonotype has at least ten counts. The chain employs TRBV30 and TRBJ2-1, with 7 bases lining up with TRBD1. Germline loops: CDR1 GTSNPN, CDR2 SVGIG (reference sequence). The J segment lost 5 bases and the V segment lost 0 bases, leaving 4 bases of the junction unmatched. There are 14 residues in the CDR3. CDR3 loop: CAWSVGGFHNEQFF. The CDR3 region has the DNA TGTGCCTGGAGTGTAGGGGGCTTCCACAATGAGCAGTTCTTC. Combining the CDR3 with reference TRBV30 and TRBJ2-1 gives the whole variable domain SQTIHQWPATLVQPVGSPLSLECTVEGTSNPNLYWYRQAAGRGLQLLFYSVGIGQISSEVPQNLSASRPQDRQFILSSKKLLLSDSGFYLCAWSVGGFHNEQFFGPGTRLTVL.

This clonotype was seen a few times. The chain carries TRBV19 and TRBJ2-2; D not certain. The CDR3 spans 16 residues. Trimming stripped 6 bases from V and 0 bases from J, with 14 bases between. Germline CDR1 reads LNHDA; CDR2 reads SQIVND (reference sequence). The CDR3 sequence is CASSQQRPSNTGELFF. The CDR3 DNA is TGTGCCAGTAGCCAACAGCGACCCTCGAACACCGGGGAGCTGTTTTTT. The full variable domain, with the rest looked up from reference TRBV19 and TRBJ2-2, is DGGITQSPKYLFRKEGQNVTLSCEQNLNHDAMYWYRQDPGQGLRLIYYSQIVNDFQKGDIAEGYSVSREKKESFPLTVTSAQKNPTAFYLCASSQQRPSNTGELFFGEGSRLTVL.

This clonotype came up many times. The CDR3 loop reads CASSEARMAFF. For the CDR3, the DNA is TGTGCCAGCAGTGAAGCGAGGATGGCTTTCTTT. The J gene is TRBJ1-1, the V gene TRBV2; D unresolved. Deletions cut 0 bases from V and 11 bases from J, with 7 bases between. The length of the CDR3 is 11 residues. The germline CDR1 and CDR2 sequences are SNHLY and FYNNEI.

CDR3 DNA: TGTGCCCGAAAACCCCGGGGGACGAATTCACCCCTCCACTTT. Protein: CARKPRGTNSPLHF. This rearrangement joins TRBV30 to TRBJ1-6, with a weak D call TRBD1 (5 bases). CDR1 is GTSNPN and CDR2 is SVGIG in the germline V gene (reference sequence). The CDR3 sequence is 14 residues long. Trimming took 8 bases from V and 7 from J, leaving 18 bases between them. The complete variable domain, with remaining parts taken from reference TRBV30 and TRBJ1-6, reads SQTIHQWPATLVQPVGSPLSLECTVEGTSNPNLYWYRQAAGRGLQLLFYSVGIGQISSEVPQNLSASRPQDRQFILSSKKLLLSDSGFYLCARKPRGTNSPLHFGNGTRLTVT.

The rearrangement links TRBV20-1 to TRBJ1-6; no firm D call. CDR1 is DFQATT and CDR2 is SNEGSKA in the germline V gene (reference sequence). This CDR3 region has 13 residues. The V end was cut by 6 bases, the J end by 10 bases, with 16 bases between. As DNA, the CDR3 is TGCAGTGCACAAGACATCATGAACTCACCCCTCCACTTT. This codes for CSAQDIMNSPLHF.